This T cell receptor beta chain appears in the sequencing data of a study of vaccination effects on CD4 cells after COVID-19. Study context: Each person got two doses of an mRNA SARS-CoV-2 vaccine, BNT162b2 or mRNA-1273. There were a couple of convalescent patients who gave samples 16 days and one week before vaccination.

Sequencing was performed with immunoSEQ multiplex PCR; in TCRdb, only in-frame clones are kept and a portion is missing. The table has 70,000 or so clones, about 69% seen once; the top ten hold 5%. Study-wide findings and caveats: At late timepoints after vaccination, vaccine- and infection-induced clones shrank markedly.

To note about this clone: Its antigen is unknown.

Pools of viral peptides were used by the ViraFEST assay to expand antigen-specific CD4+ T cells ahead of sequencing. After less than 11 days in culture, the CD4+ T cells were isolated. Infection with SARS-CoV-2 occurred in the person between March and December 2020, and PCR confirmed it. A pool of HIV-1 Nef peptides served as the condition for the negative control culture. Germline values: CDR1 LNHDA, CDR2 SQIVND (reference sequence). V lost 3 bases to trimming and J lost 8 bases, with 10 bases between them. The CDR3 loop spans 13 amino acids. The material was CD4+ T cells from PBMCs cultured with HIV peptides, obtained before COVID-19 vaccination. Subset meaning: HIV-1 Nef peptide pool negative control/reference culture. The J gene is TRBJ1-4, the V gene TRBV19; possibly TRBD1 for D (5 bases). This clonotype was obtained from a human donor who had a prior SARS-CoV-2 infection. The CDR3 loop reads CASSIMRGEKLFF. For the CDR3, the DNA is TGTGCCAGTAGTATTATGCGGGGGGAAAAACTGTTTTTT.